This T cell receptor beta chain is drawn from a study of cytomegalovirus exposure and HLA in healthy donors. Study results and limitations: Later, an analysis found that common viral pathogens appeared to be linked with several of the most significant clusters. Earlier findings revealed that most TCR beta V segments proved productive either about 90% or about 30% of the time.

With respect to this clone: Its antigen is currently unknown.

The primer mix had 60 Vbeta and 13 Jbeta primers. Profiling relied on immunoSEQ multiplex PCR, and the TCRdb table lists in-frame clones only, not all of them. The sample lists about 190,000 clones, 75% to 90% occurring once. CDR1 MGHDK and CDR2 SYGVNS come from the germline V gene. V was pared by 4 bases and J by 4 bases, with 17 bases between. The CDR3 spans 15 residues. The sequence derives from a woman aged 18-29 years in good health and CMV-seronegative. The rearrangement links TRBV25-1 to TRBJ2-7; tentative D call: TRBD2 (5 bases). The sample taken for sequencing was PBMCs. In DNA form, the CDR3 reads TGTGCCAGCAGTGGGACTTCTATGAACCCGTACGAGCAGTACTTC. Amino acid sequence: CASSGTSMNPYEQYF.